What follows are 32 T cell receptor beta chains derived from one specimen sequenced in a study of T cells in Graves' hyperthyroidism and ophthalmopathy. Amplified TCR beta CDR3 regions derived from RNA transcripts. With the HTBI primer set, the TCR CDR3 went through a first round of RT-PCR. TCRdb used MiXCR to reprocess the multiplex PCR reads, holding one entry per CDR3 protein. The sample carries approximately 590,000 distinct CDR3 sequences, approximately 14% recorded once. The sample comprised blood. The receptors stem from a woman aged 25 to 39 with Graves' hyperthyroidism.

This clonotype was observed a few times. The chain recombines TRBV12-5 with TRBJ2-2; 8 nucleotides line up with TRBD2. This CDR3 is built from 15 residues. Germline V gene sequence: CDR1 LGHNT, CDR2 FRNRAP. Trimming cost V 1 base and J 6 bases; bases outside gene matches: 4. The CDR3 DNA is TGTGCTAGTGGTTTGGGACTAGCGACGGCCGGGGAGCTGTTTTTT. Its translation is CASGLGLATAGELFF.

V gene TRBV5-4 combines with J gene TRBJ2-1, with 9 bases aligning to TRBD2. J lost 8 bases, V lost 10 bases, and 16 bases had no gene match. Germline V gene lookup returns CDR1 SGHNT and CDR2 YYREEE (reference sequence). This CDR3 is built from 15 residues. CDR3 sequence: CAGGGTAGGRDEQFF. CDR3 nucleotide sequence: TGTGCCGGAGGGGGAACTGCGGGAGGGAGAGATGAGCAGTTCTTC.

This clonotype was recorded at least ten times. V gene TRBV7-2 combines with J gene TRBJ2-5; D assignment may be TRBD1 or TRBD2 (5 bases each). The CDR3 runs to 15 residues. Germline CDR1 and CDR2: SGHTA and FQGNSA. V dropped 3 bases and J dropped 5 bases, with 16 bases sitting between them. CDR3 coding DNA: TGTGCCAGCAGCTTGGCCGGGACCACGGGTGAGACCCAGTACTTC. The encoded protein is CASSLAGTTGETQYF.

This clonotype was detected many times. The rearrangement joins TRBV20-1 to TRBJ1-1; no clear D. Germline CDR1 DFQATT, CDR2 SNEGSKA (reference sequence). Trimming left V 7 bases short and J 4 bases short, with 13 bases between. The CDR3 has 12 amino acids. The CDR3: CSVLPRGTEAFF. The CDR3 region has the DNA TGCAGTGTATTGCCTCGCGGCACTGAAGCTTTCTTT.

This clonotype was seen ten or more times. This sequence joins TRBV6-1 and TRBJ2-1; D might be TRBD2 (7 bases). The CDR3 consists of 17 residues. Trimming took 1 base from V and 0 from J, leaving 13 bases between them. Germline V lookup: CDR1 MNHNS, CDR2 SASEGT. CDR3 DNA sequence: TGTGCCAGCAGTGAAGTTATGGCGGGGGCCTCCTACAATGAGCAGTTCTTC. This sequence encodes CASSEVMAGASYNEQFF.

There are a few counts of this clonotype. Written as DNA, the CDR3 is TGCAGTGCTAGACTCGCCCGCCCTAGCGGCGTCTACGAGCAGTACTTC. It yields the protein CSARLARPSGVYEQYF. The V call is TRBV20-1, the J call TRBJ2-7, with 7 bases identical to TRBD2. The trim removed 2 bases at V and 3 bases at J, leaving 13 bases unmatched. Looked up from germline, CDR1 is DFQATT and CDR2 is SNEGSKA (reference sequence). The CDR3 covers 16 residues.

As concerns this clonotype: Given a much more abundant clone one base away, this may be a read error. The rearrangement links TRBV6-1 to TRBJ2-7; D unresolved. Germline assignment: CDR1 MNHNS and CDR2 SASEGT. The V gene lost 6 bases and the J gene lost 2 bases, with 14 bases spanning the gap. The CDR3 extends over 14 amino acids. The CDR3 region has the DNA TGTGCCAGCAGCGCACACCCACAGACCTACGAGCAGTACTTC. Protein sequence: CASSAHPQTYEQYF.

The chain recombines TRBV7-6 with TRBJ2-2; 8 bases align to TRBD1. V lost 5 bases, J lost 6 bases, and 11 bases stayed unmatched. This CDR3 comprises 16 residues. Germline-derived CDR1 and CDR2 are SGHVS and FNYEAQ. DNA of the CDR3: TGTGCCAGCAGCCCCACGTTGGACAGGGCGGCCGGGGAGCTGTTTTTT. Its translation: CASSPTLDRAAGELFF. Full variable domain (outside the CDR3, taken from reference TRBV7-6 and TRBJ2-2): GAGVSQSPRYKVTKRGQDVALRCDPISGHVSLYWYRQALGQGPEFLTYFNYEAQQDKSGLPNDRFSAERPEGSISTLTIQRTEQRDSAMYRCASSPTLDRAAGELFFGEGSRLTVL.

This clonotype was seen a handful of times. The gene calls are TRBV29-1 and TRBJ1-5, with TRBD1 identical over 10 bases. CDR3 length: 15 amino acids. Germline-derived CDR1 and CDR2 are SQVTM and ANQGSEA. With V trimmed by 4 bases and J by 1 base, 4 bases remained unmatched. This chain's CDR3 is CSVADRGDSNQPQHF. CDR3 DNA: TGCAGCGTTGCGGACAGGGGGGACAGCAATCAGCCCCAGCATTTT.

The CDR3 here is CASSYSIGTTNTGELFF. CDR3 nucleotides: TGTGCCAGCAGTTACTCGATTGGGACCACCAACACCGGGGAGCTGTTTTTT. This chain links TRBV6-6 with TRBJ2-2; D may match TRBD1 or TRBD2 (5 bases each). Deletions cut 0 bases from V and 2 bases from J, with 13 bases between. The CDR3 has 17 amino acids. Germline CDR1 and CDR2: MNHNY and SVGAGI (reference sequence).

A note on this clonotype: The final CDR3 position lacks the conserved phenylalanine or tryptophan, pointing to a likely read error. This chain connects TRBV30 to TRBJ1-5; D is unclear. Germline V gives CDR1 GTSNPN, CDR2 SVGIG (reference sequence). V dropped 0 bases and J dropped 4 bases, with 7 bases sitting between them. The CDR3 length is 13 residues. CDR3 protein: CAWSVGGNQPQHL. For the CDR3, the DNA is TGTGCCTGGAGTGTAGGCGGGAATCAGCCCCAGCATCTT.

This clonotype was counted ten times or more. V gene TRBV20-1 combines with J gene TRBJ2-1, with 8 bases matching TRBD2. In germline, CDR1 is DFQATT, CDR2 SNEGSKA (reference sequence). CDR3 size: 16 residues. The J segment lost 8 bases and the V segment lost 7 bases, leaving 19 bases of the junction unmatched. The CDR3 is CSGKMGAGDWGDEQFF. The CDR3 DNA follows: TGCAGTGGCAAGATGGGAGCGGGAGATTGGGGCGATGAGCAGTTCTTC.

This clonotype came up many times. The CDR3 coding sequence is TGTGCCAGCAGCCAAGCAGGGGGCAATCAGCCCCAGCATTTT. Its translation is CASSQAGGNQPQHF. V usage is TRBV3-1 and J usage is TRBJ1-5, with TRBD1 as a possible D gene (6 bases). The CDR3 loop spans 14 amino acids. Germline lookup yields CDR1 LGHDT and CDR2 YNNKEL (reference sequence). Trimming took 1 base from V and 2 from J, leaving 6 bases between them.

This clonotype showed up just a few times. A junction boundary mismatches the germline segment, possibly from a read error. The chain links TRBV3-1 to TRBJ2-1, with 9 nucleotides matching TRBD2. CDR3 length equals 16 residues. CDR1 is LGHDT and CDR2 is YNNKEL in the germline V gene (reference sequence). The CDR3 DNA reads TGCTCGATTGGGGCGGGAGGGCGACCCAGTAACAATGAGCAGTTCTTC. Translation: CSIGAGGRPSNNEQFF.

This clonotype showed up many times. The V gene is TRBV24-1, the J gene TRBJ2-7, with TRBD1 identical over 9 bases. J lost 6 bases, V lost 6 bases, and 8 bases had no gene match. The CDR3 covers 14 residues. Germline V gene data show CDR1 as KGHDR and CDR2 as SFDVKD. The CDR3 is CATSSRDREREQYF. The CDR3 nucleotides are TGTGCCACCAGTTCACGGGACAGGGAACGCGAGCAGTACTTC.

Ten or more counts support this clonotype. This sequence joins TRBV10-3 and TRBJ1-1; D ambiguous. Trimming removed 4 bases from V and 0 bases from J, with 6 bases in between. This CDR3 region has 13 residues. The germline V gene has CDR1 ENHRY and CDR2 SYGVKD. The chain's CDR3 is CAISGTVNTEAFF. DNA for the CDR3: TGTGCCATCAGTGGGACGGTGAACACTGAAGCTTTCTTT.

A few counts support this clonotype. V gene TRBV6-1 combines with J gene TRBJ1-2; 9 nucleotides match TRBD1. There are 14 residues in the CDR3. J lost 9 bases, V lost 1 base, and 6 bases had no gene match. The germline gives CDR1 MNHNS, CDR2 SASEGT. CDR3 sequence reads: CASSEVSGQGRYTF. Here the CDR3 DNA reads TGTGCCAGCAGTGAAGTTTCGGGACAGGGTCGCTACACCTTC.

The CDR3 region is CSARDPVGGELFF. CDR3 coding DNA: TGCAGTGCTAGAGATCCAGTTGGCGGGGAGCTGTTTTTT. The V gene is TRBV20-1, the J gene TRBJ2-2; unclear D gene. CDR3 size: 13 residues. Between the trimmed V and J ends, which lost 0 bases and 7 bases, there was a span of 9 bases. In germline, CDR1 is DFQATT, CDR2 SNEGSKA (reference sequence).

This clonotype was observed many times. The genes are TRBV7-9 and TRBJ1-2; possible D gene TRBD1, 5 bases. Trimming stripped 2 bases from V and 6 bases from J, with 19 bases between. The CDR3 contains 16 residues. CDR1 SEHNR and CDR2 FQNEAQ come from the germline V gene (reference sequence). CDR3 sequence reads: CASSLLAVGDENGYTF. In DNA, the CDR3 is TGTGCCAGCAGCTTATTAGCGGTTGGGGACGAGAATGGCTACACCTTC.

This clonotype has more than one count but fewer than ten. This chain connects TRBV4-3 to TRBJ2-2, with a tentative D call TRBD1 (5 bases). Trimming removed 2 bases from V and 5 bases from J, with 15 bases in between. There are 16 residues in the CDR3. Germline V gene lookup returns CDR1 LGHNA and CDR2 YSLEER. The chain's CDR3 is CASSQTDSLMTGELFF. CDR3 nucleotide sequence: TGCGCCAGCAGCCAAACAGACAGCCTTATGACCGGGGAGCTGTTTTTT.

This clonotype was counted at least ten times. The chain recombines TRBV3-1 with TRBJ2-1; 13 bases are shared with TRBD2. In germline, CDR1 is LGHDT, CDR2 YNNKEL (reference sequence). This CDR3 region has 17 residues. J was trimmed by 9 bases and V by 0 bases; bases with no gene match: 8. CDR3 sequence reads: CASSQDRGLAGEGEQFF. The DNA for the CDR3 is TGTGCCAGCAGCCAAGATCGAGGACTAGCGGGAGAAGGTGAGCAGTTCTTC.

This clonotype was recorded many times. The chain is built from TRBV5-1 and TRBJ2-1, with 11 bases identical to TRBD2. The CDR3 covers 15 residues. The germline V gene has CDR1 SGHRS and CDR2 YFSETQ. V lost 4 bases, J lost 7 bases, and 7 bases stayed unmatched. CDR3 DNA sequence: TGCGCCAGCAGCACTAGCGGGAGTCATAGAAATGAGCAGTTCTTC. Its translation is CASSTSGSHRNEQFF.

This clonotype was seen a handful of times. V usage is TRBV10-3 and J usage is TRBJ2-7; a weak D match, TRBD1 (5 bases). This CDR3 is 13 amino acids long. The V gene lost 5 bases and the J gene lost 5 bases, with 13 bases spanning the gap. Per the germline V gene, CDR1 is ENHRY and CDR2 is SYGVKD. This CDR3 is CAISQPGFHEQYF. The CDR3 DNA sequence: TGTGCCATCAGTCAACCAGGGTTCCACGAGCAGTACTTC.

The rearrangement joins TRBV5-1 to TRBJ2-7; D may be TRBD2 (5 bases). The last part of the DNA fits TRBJ2-1 better; the J call may be wrong. CDR3 length: 14 amino acids. CDR1 is SGHRS and CDR2 is YFSETQ in the germline V gene. In nucleotides, the CDR3 is TGCGCCAGCAGCTTGGCCGGGGTATCCTACGAGCAGTTCTTC. It codes for CASSLAGVSYEQFF.

This clonotype was found many times. V and J are TRBV7-3 and TRBJ2-1; D remains ambiguous. The V end lost 4 bases, the J end lost 6 bases, and 13 bases lay between the germline ends. This CDR3 comprises 14 residues. CDR1 and CDR2 (germline): SGHTA, FQGTGA. CDR3 nucleotide sequence: TGTGCCAGCAGCTACTCGACATGGGGCAATGAGCAGTTCTTC. Its protein product is CASSYSTWGNEQFF.

V is TRBV20-1 and J is TRBJ2-3; possibly TRBD1 or TRBD2 for D (5 bases each). This CDR3 is 18 amino acids long. V shed 3 bases and J shed 2 bases, with 24 bases lying between them. The V gene's germline CDR1 is DFQATT and CDR2 SNEGSKA (reference sequence). CDR3 loop: CSASRAGDGDVYTDTQYF. CDR3 DNA sequence: TGCAGTGCTAGTAGGGCCGGTGACGGGGACGTTTACACAGATACGCAGTATTTT.

The CDR3 bases are TGTGCCACCAGCAGAGGGGGGACAGGGGGCGCTGGCTACACCTTC. It translates to CATSRGGTGGAGYTF. The chain couples TRBV15 to TRBJ1-2; 12 positions agree with TRBD1. Trimming removed 1 base from V and 7 bases from J; junction bases left unmatched: 4. Germline assignment: CDR1 LNHNV and CDR2 YYDKDF (reference sequence). The CDR3 sequence is 15 residues long.

A word on this clonotype: A much larger clone sits a single nucleotide away, making a read error possible. The chain uses TRBV6-2 or TRBV6-3 and TRBJ2-1, with TRBD1 matching over 8 bases. CDR3 length: 15 amino acids. Per germline, CDR1 MNHEY and CDR2 SVGEGT. V shed 8 bases and J 0 bases; nucleotides not matched to a gene: 6. Here the CDR3 reads CASRTDRGSYNEQFF. CDR3 DNA: TGTGCCAGCCGCACCGACAGGGGCTCCTACAATGAGCAGTTCTTC.

There are many counts of this clonotype. The chain carries TRBV11-2 and TRBJ2-3; a weak D match, TRBD2 (6 bases). This CDR3 spans 12 amino acids. The V and J ends lost 8 bases and 2 bases respectively, with 8 bases between them. The germline gives CDR1 SGHAT, CDR2 FQNNGV. CDR3 bases: TGTGCCAGCGCGGGACCCACAGATACGCAGTATTTT. Translating gives CASAGPTDTQYF.

This chain links TRBV12-3 or TRBV12-4 with TRBJ1-5, with D possibly matching TRBD1 (6 bases). Trimming took 6 bases from V and 7 from J, leaving 16 bases between them. CDR3 length: 14 amino acids. The DNA for the CDR3 is TGTGCCAGCAGCCCTCCGGGACATACCCAGCCCCAGCATTTT. Its translation is CASSPPGHTQPQHF.

At least ten counts were recorded for this clonotype. The chain employs TRBV7-2 and TRBJ2-7; D not certain. The CDR3 runs to 15 residues. In germline, CDR1 is SGHTA, CDR2 FQGNSA. V dropped 1 base and J dropped 0 bases, with 10 bases sitting between them. The CDR3 loop reads CASSLDSVSSYEQYF. The CDR3, as DNA: TGTGCCAGCAGCTTAGACTCGGTTAGCTCCTACGAGCAGTACTTC.

A single count supports this clonotype. The chain carries TRBV6-1 and TRBJ2-7; maybe TRBD1 (6 bases). CDR1 is MNHNS, CDR2 SASEGT, per germline. This CDR3 has 16 amino acids. Trimming cost V 10 bases and J 7 bases, with 29 bases left between them. The CDR3 loop is CATTLSPGTKILEQYF. Written as DNA, the CDR3 is TGTGCCACTACATTGAGCCCCGGGACAAAGATCTTGGAGCAGTACTTC.